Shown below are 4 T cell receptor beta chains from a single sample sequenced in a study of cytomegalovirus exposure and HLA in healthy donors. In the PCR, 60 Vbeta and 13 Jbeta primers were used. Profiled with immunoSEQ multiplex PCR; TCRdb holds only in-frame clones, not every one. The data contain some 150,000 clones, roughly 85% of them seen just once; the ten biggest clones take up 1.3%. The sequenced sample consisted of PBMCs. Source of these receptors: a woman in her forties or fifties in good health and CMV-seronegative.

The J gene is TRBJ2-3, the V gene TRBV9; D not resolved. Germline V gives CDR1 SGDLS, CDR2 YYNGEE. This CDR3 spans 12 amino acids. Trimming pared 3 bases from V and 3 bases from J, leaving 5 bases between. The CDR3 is CASSGGTDTQYF. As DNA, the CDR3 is TGTGCCAGCAGCGGAGGTACAGATACGCAGTATTTT.

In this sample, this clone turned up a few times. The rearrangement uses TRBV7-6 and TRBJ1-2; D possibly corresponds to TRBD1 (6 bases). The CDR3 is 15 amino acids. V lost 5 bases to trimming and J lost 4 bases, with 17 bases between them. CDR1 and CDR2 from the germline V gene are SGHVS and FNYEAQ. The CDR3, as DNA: TGTGCCAGCAGCCAAGTAGGAGGGGGGGGCTATGGCTACACCTTC. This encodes CASSQVGGGGYGYTF. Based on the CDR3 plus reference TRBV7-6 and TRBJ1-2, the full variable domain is GAGVSQSPRYKVTKRGQDVALRCDPISGHVSLYWYRQALGQGPEFLTYFNYEAQQDKSGLPNDRFSAERPEGSISTLTIQRTEQRDSAMYRCASSQVGGGGYGYTFGSGTRLTVV.

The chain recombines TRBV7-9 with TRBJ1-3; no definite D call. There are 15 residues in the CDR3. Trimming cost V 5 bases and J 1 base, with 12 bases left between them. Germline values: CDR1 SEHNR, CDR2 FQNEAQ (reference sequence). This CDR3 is CASSPRSDSGNTIYF. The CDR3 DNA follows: TGTGCCAGCAGCCCCAGATCAGATTCTGGAAACACCATATATTTT.

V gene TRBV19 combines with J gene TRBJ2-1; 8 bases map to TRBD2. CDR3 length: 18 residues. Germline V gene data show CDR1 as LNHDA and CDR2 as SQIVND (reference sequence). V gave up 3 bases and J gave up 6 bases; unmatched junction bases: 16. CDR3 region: CASSMNGGGLAGPNEQFF. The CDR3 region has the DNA TGTGCCAGTAGTATGAATGGGGGTGGTCTAGCGGGCCCCAATGAGCAGTTCTTC.